One sample yielded the 9 T cell receptor beta chains listed below, sequenced in a study of blood T cell repertoires in COVID-19. Measured with immunoSEQ multiplex PCR; TCRdb has only the in-frame clones, and not every one. The sample yields about 100,000 clones, around 82% seen once. The source material was peripheral blood. All receptors come from a man aged 60-69 years with acute or convalescent COVID-19.

The gene calls are TRBV7-2 and TRBJ1-1, with 8 nucleotides matching TRBD1. The V gene's germline CDR1 is SGHTA and CDR2 FQGNSA. CDR3 size: 11 residues. The V gene end was trimmed by 4 bases and the J gene end by 11 bases; junction bases not matched to a gene: 3. CDR3 DNA: TGTGCCAGCAGCTCGTACAGGGGGGCTTTCTTT. Its protein product is CASSSYRGAFF. Complete variable domain (other parts from reference TRBV7-2 and TRBJ1-1): GAGVSQSPSNKVTEKGKDVELRCDPISGHTALYWYRQSLGQGLEFLIYFQGNSAPDKSGLPSDRFSAERTGGSVSTLTIQRTQQEDSAVYLCASSSYRGAFFGQGTRLTVV.

The gene calls are TRBV25-1 and TRBJ2-7, with 10 positions matching TRBD2. V lost 8 bases and J lost 0; bases outside the gene matches: 7. CDR3 length: 15 residues. CDR1 is MGHDK and CDR2 is SYGVNS in the germline V gene. The CDR3 spells CASGRAGGSSYEQYF. The CDR3 DNA reads as TGTGCCAGCGGGAGAGCGGGGGGGAGCTCCTACGAGCAGTACTTC.

The rearrangement uses TRBV28 and TRBJ2-7; TRBD2 aligns across 7 bases. The J segment lost 3 bases and the V segment lost 5 bases, leaving 16 bases of the junction unmatched. The CDR3 is made up of 17 amino acids. The V gene's germline CDR1 is MDHEN and CDR2 SYDVKM. CDR3 loop: CASSILATHPGGYEQYF. In nucleotides, the CDR3 is TGTGCCAGCAGTATTCTAGCGACTCACCCGGGGGGCTACGAGCAGTACTTC.

V gene TRBV5-4 combines with J gene TRBJ2-7, with 8 bases identical to TRBD1. CDR1 SGHNT and CDR2 YYREEE come from the germline V gene (reference sequence). The CDR3 length is 15 residues. Losses at the gene ends were 4 bases for V and 4 bases for J; bases not matched to a gene: 10. CDR3 nucleotide sequence: TGTGCCAGCAGCGGCGGGACAGGTGGGTCGTACGAGCAGTACTTC. Translation: CASSGGTGGSYEQYF.

The rearrangement uses TRBV10-3 and TRBJ1-1; D not certain. From germline, CDR1 is ENHRY and CDR2 SYGVKD. The CDR3 extends over 17 amino acids. V shed 4 bases and J shed 0 bases, with 18 bases lying between them. The CDR3 here is CAISAREGFVMNTEAFF. For the CDR3, the DNA is TGTGCCATCAGTGCGAGGGAGGGTTTTGTCATGAACACTGAAGCTTTCTTT.

This clone occurred once. The V gene is TRBV5-1, the J gene TRBJ1-5; 7 positions agree with TRBD1. The germline CDR1 and CDR2 sequences are SGHRS and YFSETQ. The CDR3 totals 14 residues. After removal of 3 bases from V and 8 bases from J, the junction contained 8 bases not matched to a gene. The CDR3: CASSSGQVEEPQHF. CDR3 bases: TGCGCCAGCAGCTCTGGACAGGTCGAGGAGCCCCAGCATTTT. Based on the CDR3 plus reference TRBV5-1 and TRBJ1-5, the full variable domain is KAGVTQTPRYLIKTRGQQVTLSCSPISGHRSVSWYQQTPGQGLQFLFEYFSETQRNKGNFPGRFSGRQFSNSRSEMNVSTLELGDSALYLCASSSGQVEEPQHFGDGTRLSIL.

The rearrangement links TRBV27 to TRBJ1-5, with a possible D match to TRBD1 (6 bases). This CDR3 has 15 amino acids. Germline V CDR1 and CDR2: MNHEY, SMNVEV (reference sequence). V was trimmed by 5 bases and J by 0 bases, leaving 11 bases between them. CDR3: CASSPWTDSNQPQHF. The CDR3 DNA reads as TGTGCCAGCAGTCCTTGGACAGATAGCAATCAGCCCCAGCATTTT.

The chain joins TRBV6-5 to TRBJ2-7; a possible D gene is TRBD2 (6 bases). Germline V gene lookup returns CDR1 MNHEY and CDR2 SVGAGI. The CDR3 covers 12 residues. The V end was cut by 6 bases, the J end by 3 bases, with 9 bases between. The CDR3 nucleotides read TGTGCCAGCAGCGAGGGACTCTACGAGCAGTACTTC. This gives the protein CASSEGLYEQYF.

The chain joins TRBV5-1 to TRBJ1-4, with no clear D. V lost 4 bases, J lost 0 bases, and 13 bases lay in between. CDR1 SGHRS and CDR2 YFSETQ come from the germline V gene. There are 16 residues in the CDR3. This chain's CDR3 is CASSPPGQSTNEKLFF. CDR3 bases: TGCGCCAGCAGCCCGCCTGGGCAGTCAACTAATGAAAAACTGTTTTTT.